These T cell receptor beta chains were read from a single sample in a study of PD-L1 blockade in urothelial cancer. Using immunoSEQ multiplex PCR, the repertoire was profiled, and TCRdb retains in-frame clones only, with some absent. This table has approximately 28,000 clones, 84% appearing once. The sample consisted of PBMCs, taken around atezolizumab (anti-PD-L1) treatment. All receptors come from an older man with urothelial cancer. Each CDR3 is given with its conserved first and last residue. Fields, in order: D gene, clone size, J gene, V gene, CDR3 DNA, CDR3 protein. A D gene is named only where the DNA matches it firmly. Expanded clones get a size class; other rows say once, few or many, or leave the size out.

-	-	TRBJ1-5	TRBV6-5	TGTGCCAGCAGTTACAATGAGAATCAGCCCCAGCATTTT	CASSYNENQPQHF
TRBD2	-	TRBJ2-3	TRBV5-6	TGTGCCAGCAGCTTGGTTAGTAGCGGGGACGCAGATACGCAGTATTTT	CASSLVSSGDADTQYF
-	-	TRBJ2-7	TRBV4-2	TGTGCCAGCAGCCAAGATCCGACTACTCCCCCCGAGCAGTACTTC	CASSQDPTTPPEQYF
TRBD1	-	TRBJ1-4	TRBV18	TGTGCCAGCTCACCTTTGGACAGGGAGGTGACTAATGAAAAACTGTTTTTT	CASSPLDREVTNEKLFF
TRBD1	once	TRBJ1-5	TRBV19	TGTGCCAGTAGCATACAGGGGGCTTTGGGCAATCAGCCCCAGCATTTT	CASSIQGALGNQPQHF
TRBD1	-	TRBJ2-3	TRBV7-6	TGTGCCAGCAGCCTGAACGGGGACAGTGGGCAGTATTTT	CASSLNGDSGQYF
-	once	TRBJ1-1	TRBV29-1	TGCAGCGCTACAGTTCTGAACACTGAAGCTTTCTTT	CSATVLNTEAFF
-	-	TRBJ2-2	TRBV11-3	TGTGCCAGCAGCTTAGTCTCAGGGATCACCGGGGAGCTGTTTTTT	CASSLVSGITGELFF
-	-	TRBJ2-2	TRBV19	TGTGCCAGTACCCCGTCGGGACATACCGGGGAGCTGTTTTTT	CASTPSGHTGELFF
-	once	TRBJ1-6	TRBV7-6	TGTGCCAGCAGCTTACTATCGCCCGGGGTAGGGTATAATTCACCCCTCCACTTT	CASSLLSPGVGYNSPLHF
TRBD1	-	TRBJ1-2	TRBV4-2	TGTGCCAGCAGCCAAACAGGGGCTTCGATTTATGGCTACACCTTC	CASSQTGASIYGYTF
-	-	TRBJ1-5	TRBV2	TGTGCCAGCAGTGACCAAAACAATCAGCCCCAGCATTTT	CASSDQNNQPQHF
TRBD2	few	TRBJ2-5	TRBV2	TGTGCCAGCAGTTGGACTAGCGGGGGCCCGGAGACCCAGTACTTC	CASSWTSGGPETQYF
-	-	TRBJ2-3	TRBV30	TGTGCCTGGACAGGCAGAGGGTTCACAGATACGCAGTATTTT	CAWTGRGFTDTQYF
-	-	TRBJ2-3	TRBV7-9	TGTGCCAGCAGCTTAGGTGGACAGAGCCCCCATACGCAGTATTTT	CASSLGGQSPHTQYF
-	-	TRBJ2-4	TRBV6-1	TGTGCCAGCAGTGAAGACAGGTACATTCAGTACTTC	CASSEDRYIQYF
-	once	TRBJ1-4	TRBV9	TGTGCCAGCAGCGTAGTTGGACCGGGAGAAAAACTGTTTTTT	CASSVVGPGEKLFF
-	few	TRBJ1-1	TRBV27	TGTGCCAGCAGTTTAAGTACGCGGGCTGAAGCTTTCTTT	CASSLSTRAEAFF
-	-	TRBJ2-1	TRBV4-1	TGCGCCAGCAGCCAAGATCGGCCGAGGGCGGACCTCTGGAATGAGCAGTTCTTC	CASSQDRPRADLWNEQFF
TRBD2	few	TRBJ2-2	TRBV7-2	TGTGCCAGCAGCTTCCTGATCGGGGGGGACACCGGGGAGCTGTTTTTT	CASSFLIGGDTGELFF
-	-	TRBJ1-1	TRBV15	TGTGCCACCCGGGGGGGACGTTTGAGGAACACTGAAGCTTTCTTT	CATRGGRLRNTEAFF
-	-	TRBJ2-2	TRBV5-8	TGTGCCAGCAGCCCGGGACACATACCTAACACCGGGGAGCTGTTTTTT	CASSPGHIPNTGELFF
-	-	TRBJ2-2	TRBV6-5	TGTGCCAGCAGTTACCGCACTGAGCCCGGGGAGCTGTTTTTT	CASSYRTEPGELFF
TRBD2	-	TRBJ2-2	TRBV19	TGTGCCAGTAGGCTCCTGGCGGGAGGGAACACCGGGGAGCTGTTTTTT	CASRLLAGGNTGELFF
-	once	TRBJ2-7	TRBV7-8	TGTGCCAGCTCCTCAGGGCAGGGGAGATACGAGCAGTACTTC	CASSSGQGRYEQYF
-	once	TRBJ1-5	TRBV2	TGTGCCAGCACCCAGGGTACTCAGCCCCAGCATTTT	CASTQGTQPQHF
TRBD2	-	TRBJ2-2	TRBV27	TGTGCCAGCAAGCCTCGCGGGGGTTTCGGCGGGGAGCTGTTTTTT	CASKPRGGFGGELFF
-	-	TRBJ2-5	TRBV5-1	TGCGCCAGCAGCTTGGGAGGGAATGCAGAGACCCAGTACTTC	CASSLGGNAETQYF
-	-	TRBJ1-2	TRBV7-2	TGTGCCAGCAGCCCGCGGACAGATGGCTACACCTTC	CASSPRTDGYTF
-	-	TRBJ1-3	TRBV28	TGTGCCAGCAAGCGGACCCCCGATAGTGGAAACACCATATATTTT	CASKRTPDSGNTIYF
-	-	TRBJ1-6	TRBV30	TGTGCCGGAGGCCGGGAGTCCGGGAATTCACCCCTCCACTTT	CAGGRESGNSPLHF
TRBD1	-	TRBJ1-1	TRBV19	TGTGCCAGTAGGTCGACAGGGATGAACACTGAAGCTTTCTTT	CASRSTGMNTEAFF
-	-	TRBJ2-7	TRBV9	TGTGCCAGCAGCGTAAGCGCAGGGATAGCCTACGAGCAGTACTTC	CASSVSAGIAYEQYF
-	-	TRBJ1-5	TRBV2	TGTGCCAGCACGAACAAGGGGAAAGGCAATCAGCCCCAGCATTTT	CASTNKGKGNQPQHF
-	-	TRBJ2-2	TRBV7-9	TGTGCCAGCAGCGGTACAGGGGGGGAGCTGTTTTTT	CASSGTGGELFF
TRBD2	-	TRBJ2-1	TRBV7-6	TGTGCCAGCAGCTTAAGGTGGCGGGCTAGCGGCGAAAACCGGAATGAGCAGTTCTTC	CASSLRWRASGENRNEQFF
-	-	TRBJ1-3	TRBV6-1	TGTGCCAGCAGTGCTCTACGAAACACCATATATTTT	CASSALRNTIYF
TRBD1	-	TRBJ1-2	TRBV4-3	TGCGCCAGCAGCCAATGGCGGACAGGGGGCCTTGGCTACACCTTC	CASSQWRTGGLGYTF
TRBD1	-	TRBJ1-1	TRBV28	TGTGCCAGCAGTTCCTCCAGACAGGGGGCCGAAGCTTTCTTT	CASSSSRQGAEAFF